The 8 T cell receptor beta chains presented below share a single source sample, sequenced in a study of OX40 agonist ivuxolimab in advanced cancers. The data were produced by immunoSEQ multiplex PCR, yet TCRdb's version contains in-frame clones alone and is incomplete. The repertoire has about 52,000 clones, roughly 94% of them found once; the top ten carry 12%. Sequenced here: CD4+ or CD8+ T cells sorted from blood, sampled in a trial of the OX40 agonist ivuxolimab. Every receptor here comes from an adult with an advanced solid tumor such as melanoma, head and neck, liver or kidney cancer.

The chain combines TRBV9 with TRBJ1-3; perhaps TRBD1 as D (5 bases). The CDR3 covers 17 residues. The germline CDR1 and CDR2 sequences are SGDLS and YYNGEE. The V gene lost 0 bases and the J gene lost 9 bases, with 22 bases spanning the gap. Here the CDR3 DNA reads TGTGCCAGCAGCGTAGGAAGGGGATCTACATCGGCGGGCACCATATATTTT. The encoded protein is CASSVGRGSTSAGTIYF.

V is TRBV20-1 and J is TRBJ2-1; no firm D call. With 3 bases removed from V and 5 bases from J, the gap between germline ends came to 5 bases. The CDR3 is 11 amino acids. Germline V gene data show CDR1 as DFQATT and CDR2 as SNEGSKA (reference sequence). CDR3 in DNA: TGCAGTGCTAGCCATAACAATGAGCAGTTCTTC. The encoded protein is CSASHNNEQFF.

J is TRBJ1-1 and V is TRBV29-1; 7 bases match TRBD1. CDR1 and CDR2 (germline): SQVTM, ANQGSEA. CDR3 size: 14 residues. Trimming removed 1 base from V and 3 bases from J; junction bases left unmatched: 5. This CDR3 is CSVEGVRGYTEAFF. In DNA, the CDR3 is TGCAGCGTTGAAGGGGTCAGGGGGTACACTGAAGCTTTCTTT.

This clone was counted a few times. This chain uses TRBV18 with TRBJ2-5; D possibly corresponds to TRBD1 (5 bases). The CDR3 covers 14 residues. Per the germline V gene, CDR1 is KGHSH and CDR2 is LQKENI. Trimming stripped 3 bases from V and 7 bases from J, with 15 bases between. CDR3 DNA sequence: TGTGCCAGCTCACCCCCAGAGTCACAGGCGACCCAGTACTTC. Its translation is CASSPPESQATQYF.

The chain combines TRBV5-8 with TRBJ2-1; D not certain. The CDR3 is 14 amino acids. Germline values: CDR1 SGHTS, CDR2 YDEGEE. Deletions cut 4 bases from V and 4 bases from J, with 12 bases between. CDR3 in amino acids: CASSLAQEYNEQFF. For the CDR3, the DNA is TGTGCCAGCAGCCTGGCTCAGGAGTACAATGAGCAGTTCTTC.

V is TRBV29-1 and J is TRBJ2-7, with TRBD1 identical over 12 bases. V was clipped by 6 bases and J by 5 bases; unmatched bases: 8. The CDR3 contains 14 residues. Germline lookup yields CDR1 SQVTM and CDR2 ANQGSEA. CDR3 nucleotides: TGCAGCGTGTCCACCGGGACAGGGGGCGACGAGCAGTACTTC. Encoded protein: CSVSTGTGGDEQYF.

This CDR3 reads CASSETSGSVEQYF. As DNA, the CDR3 is TGCGCCAGCAGTGAGACTAGCGGGAGTGTAGAGCAGTACTTC. This chain uses TRBV10-2 with TRBJ2-7; 11 bases match TRBD2. The V gene end was trimmed by 2 bases and the J gene end by 7 bases; junction bases not matched to a gene: 4. The V gene's germline CDR1 is WSHSY and CDR2 SAAADI. This CDR3 comprises 14 residues.

The rearrangement joins TRBV13 to TRBJ2-7; possibly TRBD2 for D (5 bases). Germline CDR1 and CDR2: PRHDT and FYEKMQ (reference sequence). The V and J ends lost 1 base and 2 bases respectively, with 12 bases between them. The CDR3 is 15 residues long. The chain's CDR3 is CASSLAGSPAYEQYF. The CDR3 DNA reads as TGTGCCAGCAGCTTAGCGGGGAGCCCTGCCTACGAGCAGTACTTC.